The entry below describes one TCR beta chain. How the authors handled the data: How many nucleated cells were present was estimated from reference gene primer amplification. Data came from immunoSEQ multiplex PCR; TCRdb stores just in-frame clones and leaves some out. The DNA was the basis for D and trimming; V, J and clone size are from that table. The sample holds about 120,000 clones, roughly 76% seen once. This specimen comes from a study of blood T cell repertoires in COVID-19. About the study: Whether acute or convalescent, the COVID-19 samples came from the United States, Italy and Spain. Sources were T cells, B-cell-depleted T cells, or PBMCs; the material itself was cDNA or gDNA.

V shed 4 bases, J shed 7 bases, and the junction held 4 bases outside the gene matches. The length of the CDR3 is 15 residues. Germline CDR1 SGHTA, CDR2 FQGNSA. V and J are TRBV7-2 and TRBJ1-6; TRBD1 agrees at 10 bases. This clonotype was sampled from a human donor in a cohort sampled during active COVID-19. Material for sequencing was peripheral blood. CDR3: CASSSDRGRNSPLHF. For the CDR3, the DNA is TGTGCCAGCAGCTCAGACAGGGGGCGGAATTCACCCCTCCACTTT.